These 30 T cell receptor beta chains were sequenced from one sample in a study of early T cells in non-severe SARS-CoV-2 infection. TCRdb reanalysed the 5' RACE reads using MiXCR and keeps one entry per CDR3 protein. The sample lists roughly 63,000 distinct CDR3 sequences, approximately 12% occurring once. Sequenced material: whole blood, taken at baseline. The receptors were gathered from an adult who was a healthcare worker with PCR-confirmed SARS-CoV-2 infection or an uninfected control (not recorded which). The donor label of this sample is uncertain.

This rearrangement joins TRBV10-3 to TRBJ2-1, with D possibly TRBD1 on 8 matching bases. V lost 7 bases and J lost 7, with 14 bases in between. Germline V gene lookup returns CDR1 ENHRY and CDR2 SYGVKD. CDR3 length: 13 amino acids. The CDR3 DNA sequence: TGTGCCATCAAGGACAGGGAGGGTAATGAGCAGTTCTTC. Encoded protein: CAIKDREGNEQFF.

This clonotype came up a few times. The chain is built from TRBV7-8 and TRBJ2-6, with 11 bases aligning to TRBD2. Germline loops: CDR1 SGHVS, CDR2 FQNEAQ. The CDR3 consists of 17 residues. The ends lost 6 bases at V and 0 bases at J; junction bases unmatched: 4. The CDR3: CASRLLAGGSGANVLTF. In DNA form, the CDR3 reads TGTGCCAGCAGACTCCTAGCGGGAGGCTCTGGGGCCAACGTCCTGACTTTC.

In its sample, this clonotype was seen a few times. CDR3 sequence (DNA): TGCGCCAGCAGCGCCACAGGGGCAGATACGCAGTATTTT. As protein: CASSATGADTQYF. The V and J genes are TRBV5-1 and TRBJ2-3; 7 bases match TRBD1. Germline loops: CDR1 SGHRS, CDR2 YFSETQ. This CDR3 spans 13 amino acids. V shed 4 bases, J shed 4 bases, and the junction held 3 bases outside the gene matches. The variable domain in full, completed from reference TRBV5-1 and TRBJ2-3, reads KAGVTQTPRYLIKTRGQQVTLSCSPISGHRSVSWYQQTPGQGLQFLFEYFSETQRNKGNFPGRFSGRQFSNSRSEMNVSTLELGDSALYLCASSATGADTQYFGPGTRLTVL.

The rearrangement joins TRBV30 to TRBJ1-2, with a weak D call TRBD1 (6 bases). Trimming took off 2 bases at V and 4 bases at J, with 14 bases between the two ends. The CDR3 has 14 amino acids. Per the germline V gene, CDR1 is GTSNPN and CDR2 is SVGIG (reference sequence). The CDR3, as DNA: TGTGCCTGGAGTTGGGGGGCGCAGGGCTATGGCTACACCTTC. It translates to CAWSWGAQGYGYTF.

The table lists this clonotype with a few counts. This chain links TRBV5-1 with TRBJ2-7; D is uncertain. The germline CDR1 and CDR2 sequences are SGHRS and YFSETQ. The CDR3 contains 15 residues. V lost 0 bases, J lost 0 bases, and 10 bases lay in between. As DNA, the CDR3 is TGCGCCAGCAGCTTGGAACCCGTAAGCTCCTACGAGCAGTACGTC. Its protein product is CASSLEPVSSYEQYV.

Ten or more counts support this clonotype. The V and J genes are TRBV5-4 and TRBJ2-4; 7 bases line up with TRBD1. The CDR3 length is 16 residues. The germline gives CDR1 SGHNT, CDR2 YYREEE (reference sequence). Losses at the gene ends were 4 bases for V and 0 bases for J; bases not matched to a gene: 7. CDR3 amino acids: CASSPGTALAKNIQYF. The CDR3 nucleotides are TGTGCCAGCAGCCCTGGGACAGCACTAGCCAAAAACATTCAGTACTTC.

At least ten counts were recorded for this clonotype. CDR3 in amino acids: CATKPTSGGRQNTGELFF. The CDR3 coding sequence is TGTGCCACGAAGCCCACTAGCGGGGGGCGACAAAACACCGGGGAGCTGTTTTTT. V is TRBV2 and J is TRBJ2-2; 12 bases match TRBD2. Germline V gene lookup returns CDR1 SNHLY and CDR2 FYNNEI. The CDR3 runs 18 residues. The V gene end was trimmed by 10 bases and the J gene end by 2 bases; junction bases not matched to a gene: 14.

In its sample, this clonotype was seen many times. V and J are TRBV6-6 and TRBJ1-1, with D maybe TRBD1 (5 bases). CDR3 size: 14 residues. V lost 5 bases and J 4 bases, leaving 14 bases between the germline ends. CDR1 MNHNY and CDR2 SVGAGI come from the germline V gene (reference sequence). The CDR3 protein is CASSRDSRGTEAFF. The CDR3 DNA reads TGTGCCAGCAGTCGGGACTCTAGGGGCACTGAAGCTTTCTTT.

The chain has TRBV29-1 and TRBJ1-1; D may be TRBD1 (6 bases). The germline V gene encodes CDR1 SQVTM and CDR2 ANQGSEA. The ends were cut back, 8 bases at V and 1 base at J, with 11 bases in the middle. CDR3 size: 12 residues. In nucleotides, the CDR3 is TGCAGCACTCAACAGGGGAACACTGAAGCTTTCTTT. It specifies CSTQQGNTEAFF.

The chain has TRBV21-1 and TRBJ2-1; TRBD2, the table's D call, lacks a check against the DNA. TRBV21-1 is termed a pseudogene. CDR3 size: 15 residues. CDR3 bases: TGTGCCAGCCGCTCCGGGACTAGCGGGCCGGATGAGCAGTTCTTC. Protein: CASRSGTSGPDEQFF.

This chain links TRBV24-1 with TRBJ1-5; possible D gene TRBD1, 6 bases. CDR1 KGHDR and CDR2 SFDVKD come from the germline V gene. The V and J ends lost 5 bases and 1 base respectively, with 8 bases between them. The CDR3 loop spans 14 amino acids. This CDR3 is CATSAGASNQPQHF. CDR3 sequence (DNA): TGTGCCACCAGTGCAGGGGCAAGCAATCAGCCCCAGCATTTT.

The CDR3 protein is CASPGVAGGQPDTQYF. CDR3 sequence (DNA): TGCGCCAGCCCCGGGGTAGCGGGGGGGCAGCCAGATACGCAGTATTTT. The genes are TRBV10-1 and TRBJ2-3; TRBD2 aligns across 11 bases. The trim removed 8 bases at V and 4 bases at J, leaving 11 bases unmatched. Germline V CDR1 and CDR2: WNHNN, SYGVQD (reference sequence). There are 16 residues in the CDR3.

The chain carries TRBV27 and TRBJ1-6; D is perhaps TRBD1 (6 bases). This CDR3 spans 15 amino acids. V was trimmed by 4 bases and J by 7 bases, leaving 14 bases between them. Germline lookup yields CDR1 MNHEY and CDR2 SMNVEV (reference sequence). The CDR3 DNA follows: TGTGCCAGCAGTTCGTTGACAGGACGAAATTCACCCCTCCACTTT. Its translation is CASSSLTGRNSPLHF.

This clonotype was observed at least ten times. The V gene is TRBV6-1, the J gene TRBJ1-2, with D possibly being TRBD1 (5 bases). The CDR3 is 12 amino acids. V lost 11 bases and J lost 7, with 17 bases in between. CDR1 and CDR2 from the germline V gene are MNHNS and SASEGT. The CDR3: CASQRSGLGYTF. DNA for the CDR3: TGTGCCTCACAACGCTCGGGGCTTGGCTACACCTTC.

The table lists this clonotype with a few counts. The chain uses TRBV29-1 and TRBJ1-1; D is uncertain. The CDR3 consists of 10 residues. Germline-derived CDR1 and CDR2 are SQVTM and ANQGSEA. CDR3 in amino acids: CLPLNTEAFF. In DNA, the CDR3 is TGCTTGCCGCTGAACACTGAAGCTTTCTTT.

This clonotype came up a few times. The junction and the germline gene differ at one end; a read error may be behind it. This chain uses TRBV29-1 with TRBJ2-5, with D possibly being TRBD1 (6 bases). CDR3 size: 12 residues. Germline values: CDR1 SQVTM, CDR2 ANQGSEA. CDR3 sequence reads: CSVGTFQETQYF. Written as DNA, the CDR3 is TGTAGCGTGGGGACATTCCAAGAGACCCAGTACTTC. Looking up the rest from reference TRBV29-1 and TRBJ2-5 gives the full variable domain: SAVISQKPSRDICQRGTSLTIQCQVDSQVTMMFWYRQQPGQSLTLIATANQGSEATYESGFVIDKFPISRPNLTFSTLTVSNMSPEDSSIYLCSVGTFQETQYFGPGTRLLVL.

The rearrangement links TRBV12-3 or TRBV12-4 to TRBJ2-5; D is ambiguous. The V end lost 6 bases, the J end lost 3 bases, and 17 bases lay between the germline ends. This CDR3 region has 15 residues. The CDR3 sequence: CASSLRAGFEETQYF. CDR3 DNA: TGTGCCAGCAGCCTTAGGGCAGGTTTCGAAGAGACCCAGTACTTC.

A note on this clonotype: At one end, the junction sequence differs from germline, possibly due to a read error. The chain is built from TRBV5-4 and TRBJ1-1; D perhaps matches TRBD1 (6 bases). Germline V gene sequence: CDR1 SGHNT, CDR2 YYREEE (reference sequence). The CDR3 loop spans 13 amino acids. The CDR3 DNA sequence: TGTGCCAGCAGCCCTAGGGGGGGGACTGAAGTTTTCTTT. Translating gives CASSPRGGTEVFF.

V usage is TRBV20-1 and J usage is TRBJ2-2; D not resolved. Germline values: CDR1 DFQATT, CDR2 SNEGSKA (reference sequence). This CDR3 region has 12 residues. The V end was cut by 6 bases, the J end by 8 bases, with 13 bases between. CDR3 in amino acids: CSARNGPGELFF. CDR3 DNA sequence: TGCAGTGCGAGAAATGGACCGGGGGAGCTGTTTTTT.

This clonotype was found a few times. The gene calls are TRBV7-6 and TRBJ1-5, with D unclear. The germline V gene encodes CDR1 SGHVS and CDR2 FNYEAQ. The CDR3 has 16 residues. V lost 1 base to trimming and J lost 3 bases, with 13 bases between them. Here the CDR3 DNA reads TGTGCCAGCAGCTTAGGTCCCCTATCCTCCAATCAGCCCCAGCATTTT. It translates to CASSLGPLSSNQPQHF.

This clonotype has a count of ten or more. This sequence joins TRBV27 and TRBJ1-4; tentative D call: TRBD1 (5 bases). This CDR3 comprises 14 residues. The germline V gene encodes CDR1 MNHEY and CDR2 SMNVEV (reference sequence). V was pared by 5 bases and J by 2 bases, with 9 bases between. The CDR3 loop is CASSPRATNEKLFF. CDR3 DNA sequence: TGTGCCAGCAGTCCCAGGGCGACTAATGAAAAACTGTTTTTT.

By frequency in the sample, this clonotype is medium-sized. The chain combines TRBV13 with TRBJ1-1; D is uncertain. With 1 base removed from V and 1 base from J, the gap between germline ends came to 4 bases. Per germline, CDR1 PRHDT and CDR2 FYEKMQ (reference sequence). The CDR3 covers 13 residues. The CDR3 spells CASSLDRNTEAFF. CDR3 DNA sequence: TGTGCCAGCAGCTTAGACAGGAACACTGAAGCTTTCTTT.

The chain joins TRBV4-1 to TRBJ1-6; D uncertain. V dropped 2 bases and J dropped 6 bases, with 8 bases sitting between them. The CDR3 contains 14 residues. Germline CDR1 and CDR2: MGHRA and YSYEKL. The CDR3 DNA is TGCGCCAGCAGCCAAATAAGCCGTAATTCACCCCTCCACTTT. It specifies CASSQISRNSPLHF.

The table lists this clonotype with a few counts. CDR3 sequence (DNA): TGTGCCAGCAGGCAAAGACAGGGCACCGGGGAGCTGTTTTTT. Translation: CASRQRQGTGELFF. This chain connects TRBV6-6 to TRBJ2-2, with 7 bases matching TRBD1. Unmatched junction bases numbered 5, after V lost 6 bases and J lost 4 bases. CDR1 and CDR2 (germline): MNHNY, SVGAGI (reference sequence). The length of the CDR3 is 14 residues.

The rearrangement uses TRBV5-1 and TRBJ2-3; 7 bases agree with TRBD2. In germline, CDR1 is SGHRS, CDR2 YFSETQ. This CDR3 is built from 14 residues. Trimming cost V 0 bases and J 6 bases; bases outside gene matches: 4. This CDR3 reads CASSLGRGGDTQYF. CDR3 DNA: TGCGCCAGCAGCTTGGGACGGGGAGGGGATACGCAGTATTTT.

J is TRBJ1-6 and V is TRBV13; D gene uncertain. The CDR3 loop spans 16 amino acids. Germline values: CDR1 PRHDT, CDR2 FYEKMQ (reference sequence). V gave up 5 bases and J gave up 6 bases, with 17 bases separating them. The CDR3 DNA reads TGTGCCAGCAGCCTCGCCCTCGCGGGCAGTAATTCACCCCTCCACTTT. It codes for CASSLALAGSNSPLHF.

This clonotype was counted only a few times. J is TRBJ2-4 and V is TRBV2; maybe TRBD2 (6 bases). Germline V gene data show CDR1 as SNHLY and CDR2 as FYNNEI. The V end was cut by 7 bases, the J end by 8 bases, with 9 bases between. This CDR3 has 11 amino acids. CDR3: CASTGGDIQYF. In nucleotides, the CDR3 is TGTGCCAGCACCGGAGGGGACATTCAGTACTTC.

The CDR3 protein is CASSHPGRPRAQPQHF. The DNA of the CDR3 is TGTGCCAGCAGCCATCCCGGACGCCCGAGGGCTCAGCCCCAGCATTTT. This chain links TRBV14 with TRBJ1-5, with unresolved D. Germline loops: CDR1 SGHDN, CDR2 FVKESK. CDR3 size: 16 residues. Deletions cut 3 bases from V and 6 bases from J, with 18 bases between.

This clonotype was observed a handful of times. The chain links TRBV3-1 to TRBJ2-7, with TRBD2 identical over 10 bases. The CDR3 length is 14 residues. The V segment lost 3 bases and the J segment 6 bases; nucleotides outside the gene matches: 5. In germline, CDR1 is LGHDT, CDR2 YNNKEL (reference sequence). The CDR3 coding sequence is TGTGCCAGCAGCCAGGGATTAGCGGGGGGCGAGCAGTACGTC. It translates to CASSQGLAGGEQYV.

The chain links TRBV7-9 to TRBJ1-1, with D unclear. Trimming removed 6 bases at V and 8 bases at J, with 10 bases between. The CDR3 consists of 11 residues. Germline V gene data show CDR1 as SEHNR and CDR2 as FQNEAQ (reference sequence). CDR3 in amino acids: CASSEHREAFF. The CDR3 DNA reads TGTGCCAGCAGTGAACATCGAGAAGCTTTCTTT.